The 28 T cell receptor beta chains reported below all come from one sample, sequenced in a study of shared clonotypes between healthy human individuals. Generated by immunoSEQ multiplex PCR, the TCRdb table keeps only in-frame clones and is missing some. The sample yields around 480,000 clones, roughly 85% seen once. Sequencing used PBMCs. All receptors come from a woman between 40 and 55 years old in good health. Some clones in this sample may be carry-over from other donors' samples.

The chain links TRBV28 to TRBJ2-4; tentatively, D is TRBD1 (5 bases). Germline-derived CDR1 and CDR2 are MDHEN and SYDVKM. This CDR3 has 12 amino acids. V was pared by 8 bases and J by 5 bases, with 10 bases between. The CDR3 reads CASGADQNIQYF. The CDR3 DNA follows: TGTGCCAGCGGGGCCGATCAAAACATTCAGTACTTC. Combining the CDR3 with reference TRBV28 and TRBJ2-4 gives the whole variable domain DVKVTQSSRYLVKRTGEKVFLECVQDMDHENMFWYRQDPGLGLRLIYFSYDVKMKEKGDIPEGYSVSREKKERFSLILESASTNQTSMYLCASGADQNIQYFGAGTRLSVL.

The J gene is TRBJ1-1, the V gene TRBV29-1, with D unclear. Trimming left V 4 bases short and J 5 bases short, with 8 bases between. Germline V CDR1 and CDR2: SQVTM, ANQGSEA. CDR3 length: 11 residues. CDR3 sequence: CSVARETEAFF. CDR3 DNA: TGCAGCGTTGCAAGGGAAACTGAAGCTTTCTTT.

The chain uses TRBV4-2 and TRBJ2-5; D call uncertain. Germline V CDR1 and CDR2: LGHNA, YNFKEQ. CDR3 size: 14 residues. Trimming left V 0 bases short and J 3 bases short, with 8 bases between. The CDR3 loop reads CASSQDGRKETQYF. The CDR3 region has the DNA TGTGCCAGCAGCCAAGATGGAAGGAAAGAGACCCAGTACTTC.

The chain links TRBV5-4 to TRBJ2-1; D is possibly TRBD1 (7 bases). This CDR3 comprises 15 residues. V lost 4 bases and J lost 6, with 17 bases in between. Germline-derived CDR1 and CDR2 are SGHNT and YYREEE (reference sequence). The CDR3 DNA is TGTGCCAGCAGCGCACAGGGGAGGTTAGGCAATGAGCAGTTCTTC. This gives the protein CASSAQGRLGNEQFF.

This chain joins TRBV27 and TRBJ2-3; D is unresolved. The length of the CDR3 is 13 residues. Trimming removed 6 bases at V and 3 bases at J, with 10 bases between. Germline V gives CDR1 MNHEY, CDR2 SMNVEV (reference sequence). The CDR3 sequence: CASSRFWTDTQYF. CDR3 DNA: TGTGCCAGCAGCAGGTTTTGGACAGATACGCAGTATTTT.

The chain has TRBV7-2 and TRBJ2-1; a weak D match, TRBD2 (5 bases). CDR3 size: 15 residues. The germline V and J ends were trimmed by 1 base and 7 bases, with 14 bases remaining between them. From germline, CDR1 is SGHTA and CDR2 FQGNSA. The CDR3 DNA follows: TGTGCCAGCAGCTTAGGGGCCGCGGAGGCAAATGAGCAGTTCTTC. This encodes CASSLGAAEANEQFF.

This chain connects TRBV7-9 to TRBJ2-1, with TRBD2 matching 11 bases. The V gene's germline CDR1 is SEHNR and CDR2 FQNEAQ (reference sequence). Trimming took 5 bases from V and 4 from J; bases not matched to a gene: 4. The CDR3 length is 15 residues. In DNA, the CDR3 is TGTGCCAGCAGCCGGGGACTAGCGGAATACAATGAGCAGTTCTTC. It codes for CASSRGLAEYNEQFF.

The chain carries TRBV19 and TRBJ2-7; D is undetermined. V was shortened by 5 bases and J by 2 bases, with 7 bases between the two germline ends. Germline V gene sequence: CDR1 LNHDA, CDR2 SQIVND (reference sequence). The CDR3 is 12 residues long. The CDR3 loop reads CASSSYTYEQYF. The DNA of the CDR3 is TGTGCCAGTAGTTCCTATACCTACGAGCAGTACTTC.

The chain combines TRBV5-1 with TRBJ2-3; D may correspond to TRBD1 or TRBD2 (5 bases each). Germline values: CDR1 SGHRS, CDR2 YFSETQ. V was clipped by 0 bases and J by 5 bases, with 13 bases between them. The CDR3 is 15 residues long. This CDR3 reads CASSLDGFGGDTQYF. The CDR3 region has the DNA TGCGCCAGCAGCTTGGACGGCTTTGGGGGAGATACGCAGTATTTT. Combining the CDR3 with reference TRBV5-1 and TRBJ2-3 gives the whole variable domain KAGVTQTPRYLIKTRGQQVTLSCSPISGHRSVSWYQQTPGQGLQFLFEYFSETQRNKGNFPGRFSGRQFSNSRSEMNVSTLELGDSALYLCASSLDGFGGDTQYFGPGTRLTVL.

The chain links TRBV6-6 to TRBJ1-5, with 8 positions matching TRBD1. The CDR3 is 15 residues long. With 2 bases clipped from V and 1 base from J, the junction kept 1 base outside the gene matches. CDR1 is MNHNY, CDR2 SVGAGI, per germline (reference sequence). The CDR3 region is CASSYDRGSNQPQHF. The CDR3 bases are TGTGCCAGCAGTTACGACAGGGGAAGCAATCAGCCCCAGCATTTT.

This clone has just a few counts. This sequence joins TRBV11-1 and TRBJ2-3; TRBD2 matches 13 bases. This CDR3 region has 17 residues. J lost 3 bases, V lost 3 bases, and 6 bases had no gene match. Germline V gene lookup returns CDR1 SGHAT and CDR2 FQDESV (reference sequence). CDR3 sequence reads: CASSFGLAGELTDTQYF. The CDR3 DNA sequence: TGTGCCAGCAGCTTCGGACTAGCGGGAGAGTTGACAGATACGCAGTATTTT.

Remarks on this clone: Other DNA sequences of this sample code for an identical CDR3. The chain couples TRBV28 to TRBJ2-5; D perhaps matches TRBD2 (5 bases). V lost 6 bases to trimming and J lost 4 bases, with 12 bases between them. The CDR3 runs 13 residues. Looked up from germline, CDR1 is MDHEN and CDR2 is SYDVKM. The CDR3 DNA is TGTGCCAGCAGCCCCCCGGGGAGAGAGACCCAGTACTTC. Translated, it gives CASSPPGRETQYF.

The CDR3, as DNA: TGTGCCAGCAGCGCCGGGAGGAACACTGAAGCTTTCTTT. This sequence encodes CASSAGRNTEAFF. The chain employs TRBV5-5 and TRBJ1-1; D gene ambiguous. The CDR3 covers 13 residues. V dropped 4 bases and J dropped 1 base, with 8 bases sitting between them. Germline V gene lookup returns CDR1 SGHKS and CDR2 YYEKEE (reference sequence).

This clone was seen only once. V gene TRBV29-1 combines with J gene TRBJ2-4; 11 positions match TRBD2. Trimming took 0 bases from V and 8 from J; bases not matched to a gene: 9. The CDR3 length is 16 residues. Germline lookup yields CDR1 SQVTM and CDR2 ANQGSEA. The CDR3 here is CSVEDRVAGGGDIQYF. The CDR3 nucleotides read TGCAGCGTTGAAGATAGGGTAGCGGGAGGGGGGGACATTCAGTACTTC.

The V and J genes are TRBV9 and TRBJ2-7; the D gene is possibly TRBD2 (6 bases). Germline-derived CDR1 and CDR2 are SGDLS and YYNGEE. V lost 0 bases to trimming and J lost 3 bases, with 10 bases between them. The CDR3 has 14 residues. This CDR3 reads CASSVDGTGYEQYF. CDR3 coding DNA: TGTGCCAGCAGCGTAGACGGGACTGGCTACGAGCAGTACTTC. Using reference TRBV9 and TRBJ2-7 for the parts outside the CDR3, the full variable domain is DSGVTQTPKHLITATGQRVTLRCSPRSGDLSVYWYQQSLDQGLQFLIQYYNGEERAKGNILERFSAQQFPDLHSELNLSSLELGDSALYFCASSVDGTGYEQYFGPGTRLTVT.

In this sample, this clone turned up a few times. The chain has TRBV11-2 and TRBJ1-3; possible D gene TRBD1, 5 bases. CDR3 length equals 14 residues. Trimming stripped 3 bases from V and 4 bases from J, with 10 bases between. Germline CDR1 SGHAT, CDR2 FQNNGV. The CDR3 region is CASSFGTYGNTIYF. DNA of the CDR3: TGTGCCAGCAGCTTCGGGACTTACGGAAACACCATATATTTT.

This clone was recorded a few times. The V gene is TRBV6-4, the J gene TRBJ1-4; tentative D call: TRBD1 (6 bases). This CDR3 has 16 amino acids. The germline V gene encodes CDR1 MRHNA and CDR2 SNTAGT. V lost 5 bases, J lost 6 bases, and 19 bases lay in between. CDR3 residues: CASSHIAPGHDEKLFF. The DNA for the CDR3 is TGTGCCAGCAGTCATATAGCTCCGGGACATGATGAAAAACTGTTTTTT.

The chain is built from TRBV7-8 and TRBJ1-3; D unresolved. The CDR3 covers 14 residues. Germline V gene lookup returns CDR1 SGHVS and CDR2 FQNEAQ. The V end lost 1 base, the J end lost 0 bases, and 4 bases lay between the germline ends. CDR3 in amino acids: CASSLGVSGNTIYF. CDR3 in DNA: TGTGCCAGCAGCTTAGGGGTCTCTGGAAACACCATATATTTT.

The chain has TRBV7-8 and TRBJ2-7; D is unresolved. Trimming left V 5 bases short and J 2 bases short, with 13 bases between. There are 14 residues in the CDR3. The germline V gene encodes CDR1 SGHVS and CDR2 FQNEAQ. The CDR3 is CASSQERLAYEQYF. The CDR3 DNA follows: TGTGCCAGCAGCCAAGAGCGCCTAGCCTACGAGCAGTACTTC.

This clone was detected a few times. The gene calls are TRBV7-2 and TRBJ1-1; D gene ambiguous. The CDR3 has 14 residues. Germline V gene lookup returns CDR1 SGHTA and CDR2 FQGNSA. Between the trimmed V and J ends, which lost 3 bases and 2 bases, there was a span of 10 bases. This CDR3 reads CASSFVQTNTEAFF. In nucleotides, the CDR3 is TGTGCCAGCAGCTTCGTCCAGACTAACACTGAAGCTTTCTTT.

The rearrangement uses TRBV11-3 and TRBJ2-7; 7 nucleotides agree with TRBD1. The junction had 7 bases not matched to a gene; V was cut back by 0 bases and J by 5 bases. The CDR3 covers 15 residues. The germline gives CDR1 SGHNT, CDR2 YENEEA. The CDR3: CASSLESGGIHEQYF. CDR3 sequence (DNA): TGTGCCAGCAGCTTAGAGTCAGGGGGTATCCACGAGCAGTACTTC.

This clone has just one count. This chain connects TRBV19 to TRBJ2-1; D is unclear. V shed 1 base and J shed 7 bases, with 14 bases lying between them. Germline-derived CDR1 and CDR2 are LNHDA and SQIVND (reference sequence). The CDR3 is 15 amino acids. In nucleotides, the CDR3 is TGTGCCAGTAGTATAGCATATGAGTTCGTGAATGAGCAGTTCTTC. Its translation: CASSIAYEFVNEQFF.

CDR3 sequence reads: CASSQEQGTEAFF. Here the CDR3 DNA reads TGCGCCAGCAGCCAAGAACAGGGAACTGAAGCTTTCTTT. The chain joins TRBV4-3 to TRBJ1-1, with D possibly TRBD1 on 6 matching bases. The CDR3 contains 13 residues. Germline CDR1 LGHNA, CDR2 YSLEER. V gave up 0 bases and J gave up 5 bases, with 7 bases separating them.

The rearrangement links TRBV19 to TRBJ1-1; D is ambiguous. The germline V gene has CDR1 LNHDA and CDR2 SQIVND (reference sequence). CDR3 length: 14 residues. Trimming cost V 1 base and J 4 bases, with 10 bases left between them. CDR3 DNA sequence: TGTGCCAGTAGTATAGGGGCGGTGGGCACTGAAGCTTTCTTT. Encoded protein: CASSIGAVGTEAFF.

This clone was seen a single time. This likely stems from a read error, as it lies one base from a far larger clone. The chain uses TRBV6-6 and TRBJ2-2, with 7 bases fitting TRBD2. The CDR3 runs to 16 residues. Germline V gene sequence: CDR1 MNHNY, CDR2 SVGAGI (reference sequence). CDR3 in amino acids: CASGYRTRMNTGELFF. The CDR3 coding sequence is TGTGCCAGCGGTTATAGGACTAGAATGAACACCGGGGAGCTGTTTTTT.

This chain links TRBV18 with TRBJ1-4; 8 bases fit TRBD1. J was trimmed by 3 bases and V by 4 bases; bases with no gene match: 4. The germline gives CDR1 KGHSH, CDR2 LQKENI. The CDR3 is 15 residues long. The CDR3 sequence is CASSLQGDPNEKLFF. CDR3 nucleotides: TGTGCCAGCTCACTACAGGGGGATCCTAATGAAAAACTGTTTTTT.

The chain has TRBV9 and TRBJ2-1; no firm D call. V was pared by 0 bases and J by 7 bases, with 8 bases between. CDR3 length: 13 amino acids. CDR1 SGDLS and CDR2 YYNGEE come from the germline V gene. Here the CDR3 DNA reads TGTGCCAGCAGCGTAGGGGCTCAGAATGAGCAGTTCTTC. Amino acid sequence: CASSVGAQNEQFF.

CDR3 sequence reads: CASSLVIAREAEQFF. CDR3 in DNA: TGTGCCAGCAGCTTAGTCATCGCCCGGGAGGCTGAGCAGTTCTTC. V usage is TRBV7-6 and J usage is TRBJ2-1; 7 bases match TRBD2. Germline CDR1 is SGHVS and CDR2 is FNYEAQ. Unmatched junction bases numbered 9, after V lost 1 base and J lost 9 bases. This CDR3 is 15 amino acids long. Full variable domain (missing parts from reference TRBV7-6 and TRBJ2-1): GAGVSQSPRYKVTKRGQDVALRCDPISGHVSLYWYRQALGQGPEFLTYFNYEAQQDKSGLPNDRFSAERPEGSISTLTIQRTEQRDSAMYRCASSLVIAREAEQFFGPGTRLTVL.